These T cell receptor beta chains were read from a single sample in a study of human T cells and chemical hapten exposure. TCRdb re-derived calls from the RACE reads in MiXCR, one entry per CDR3 protein. The top ten hold more than 1.1% of the sample, which has some 150,000 distinct CDR3 sequences, about 10% seen once. This specimen consisted of whole blood, obtained in connection with sensitization to the hapten diphenylcyclopropenone (DPC). The receptors here all came from a woman between 45 and 60 years old with alopecia areata. Some clones in this sample may be carry-over from other donors' samples. Each CDR3 is given with its conserved first and last residue. Each record gives: V gene, clone size, J gene, D gene, CDR3 protein, CDR3 DNA. The D gene is left open where the match is weak. A clone size is listed for some rows: how often the clone was seen (once, few, many), or a class if it is expanded.

>TRBV30|.|TRBJ1-6|.
CAWTLTGLNSPLHF
TGTGCCTGGACCCTGACAGGACTTAATTCACCCCTCCACTTT
>TRBV7-2|many|TRBJ1-5|.
CASSSEGYSNQPQHF
TGTGCCAGCAGCTCGGAGGGGTATAGCAATCAGCCCCAGCATTTT
>TRBV10-1|few|TRBJ2-7|.
CASRAPGRSSYEQYF
TGCGCCAGCAGGGCCCCAGGGCGGTCCTCCTACGAGCAGTACTTC
>TRBV12-3/TRBV12-4|.|TRBJ2-3|.
CASSRWGSGITDTQYF
TGTGCCAGCAGTAGATGGGGGTCGGGGATCACAGATACGCAGTATTTT
>TRBV4-3|.|TRBJ2-7|TRBD2
CASSQRTSGRVLYF
TGCGCCAGCAGCCAAAGGACTAGCGGGAGGGTTCTATACTTC
>TRBV6-5|many|TRBJ1-2|.
CASTPTWDYGYTF
TGTGCCAGCACACCAACCTGGGACTATGGCTACACCTTC
>TRBV19|.|TRBJ1-5|.
CASSTTQGNQPQHF
TGTGCCAGTAGTACCACTCAGGGCAATCAGCCCCAGCATTTT
>TRBV6-2/TRBV6-3|.|TRBJ2-1|TRBD2
CASMGSGRTNEQFF
TGTGCCAGCATGGGTAGCGGGAGGACCAATGAGCAGTTCTTC
>TRBV4-1|.|TRBJ2-5|.
CASSQTNAPVEGTQYF
TGCGCCAGCAGCCAAACGAATGCCCCGGTGGAAGGGACCCAGTACTTC
>TRBV27|few|TRBJ2-4|.
CASSPDSAKGAKNIQYF
TGTGCCAGCAGTCCGGACAGCGCTAAGGGGGCCAAAAACATTCAGTACTTC
>TRBV12-3/TRBV12-4|few|TRBJ1-6|.
CASSLLGGDNSPLHF
TGTGCCAGCAGTTTACTCGGGGGCGATAATTCACCCCTCCACTTT
>TRBV9|few|TRBJ2-2|TRBD1
CASSMTGTGHSHSTGELFF
TGTGCCAGCAGCATGACCGGGACAGGGCATAGTCATTCCACCGGGGAGCTGTTTTTT
>TRBV3-1|few|TRBJ2-5|.
CASSPGRSQTQYF
TGTGCCAGCAGCCCGGGCCGATCACAGACCCAGTACTTC